Sequencing of this TCR beta chain was carried out in a study of radiotherapy plus CTLA-4 blockade in lung cancer. This CDR3 has 14 amino acids. V shed 4 bases and J 3 bases; nucleotides not matched to a gene: 5. Germline loops: CDR1 SGHDT, CDR2 YYEEEE. Produced via immunoSEQ multiplex PCR; TCRdb's table is partial and in-frame only. The sample has some 41,000 clones; 60% to 70% are singletons. The study, taken as a whole, reports: Some TCR clones had been derived from tumors. These clones expanded in peripheral blood after radiotherapy plus ipilimumab. The authors reported that early blood T cell clone dynamics, with interferon-beta, best predicted response.

Those patients who had chemo-refractory metastatic non-small-cell lung cancer were given focal radiation along with CTLA-4 blockade through ipilimumab. Sample share makes this clone medium-sized. Antigen: not known. The sequence was obtained from a human donor with non-small cell lung cancer who had a partial response to radiotherapy plus ipilimumab. The source was peripheral blood, collected from a patient treated with radiotherapy plus ipilimumab. The genes are TRBV5-6 and TRBJ2-7; 9 nucleotides align to TRBD1. As DNA, the CDR3 is TGTGCCAGCAGCACGGGACAGGGAATCTACGAGCAGTACTTC. Translation: CASSTGQGIYEQYF. Combining the CDR3 with reference TRBV5-6 and TRBJ2-7 gives the whole variable domain DAGVTQSPTHLIKTRGQQVTLRCSPKSGHDTVSWYQQALGQGPQFIFQYYEEEERQRGNFPDRFSGHQFPNYSSELNVNALLLGDSALYLCASSTGQGIYEQYFGPGTRLTVT.